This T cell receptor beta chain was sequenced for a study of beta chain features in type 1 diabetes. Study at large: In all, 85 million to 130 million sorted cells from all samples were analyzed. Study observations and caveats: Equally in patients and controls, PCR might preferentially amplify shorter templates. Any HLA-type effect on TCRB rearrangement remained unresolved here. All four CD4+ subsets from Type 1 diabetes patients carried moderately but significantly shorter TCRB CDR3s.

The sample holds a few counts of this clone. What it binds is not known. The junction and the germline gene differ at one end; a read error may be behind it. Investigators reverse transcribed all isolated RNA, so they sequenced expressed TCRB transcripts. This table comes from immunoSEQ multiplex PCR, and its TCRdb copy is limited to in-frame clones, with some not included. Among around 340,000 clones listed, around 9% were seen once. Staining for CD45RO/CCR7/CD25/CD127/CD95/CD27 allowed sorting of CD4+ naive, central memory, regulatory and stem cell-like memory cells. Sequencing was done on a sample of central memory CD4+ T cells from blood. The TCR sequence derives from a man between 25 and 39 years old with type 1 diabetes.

The CDR3 DNA reads as TGTGCCAGCAGTTCACAGGGTGATTATCGCTACACCTTC. Encoded protein: CASSSQGDYRYTF. The chain joins TRBV10-3 to TRBJ1-2; TRBD1 is a possible D gene (6 bases). Germline V CDR1 and CDR2: ENHRY, SYGVKD. The CDR3 sequence is 13 residues long.